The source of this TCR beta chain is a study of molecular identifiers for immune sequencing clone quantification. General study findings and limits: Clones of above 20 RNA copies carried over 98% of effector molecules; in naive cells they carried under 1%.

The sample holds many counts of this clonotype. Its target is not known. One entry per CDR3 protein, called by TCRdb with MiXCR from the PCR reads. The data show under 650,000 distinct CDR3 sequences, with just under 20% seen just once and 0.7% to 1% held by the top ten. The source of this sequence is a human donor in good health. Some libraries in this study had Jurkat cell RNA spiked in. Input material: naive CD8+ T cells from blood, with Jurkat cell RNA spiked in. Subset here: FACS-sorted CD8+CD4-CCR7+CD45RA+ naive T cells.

This chain's CDR3 is CASSEASGVTDTQYF. In nucleotides, the CDR3 is TGCGCCAGCAGTGAGGCTAGCGGGGTCACAGATACGCAGTATTTT. This chain uses TRBV10-2 with TRBJ2-3; TRBD2 aligns across 9 bases. V trimming: 2 bases; J trimming: 2 bases; junction bases outside the gene matches: 2. The CDR3 spans 15 residues. Germline values: CDR1 WSHSY, CDR2 SAAADI.